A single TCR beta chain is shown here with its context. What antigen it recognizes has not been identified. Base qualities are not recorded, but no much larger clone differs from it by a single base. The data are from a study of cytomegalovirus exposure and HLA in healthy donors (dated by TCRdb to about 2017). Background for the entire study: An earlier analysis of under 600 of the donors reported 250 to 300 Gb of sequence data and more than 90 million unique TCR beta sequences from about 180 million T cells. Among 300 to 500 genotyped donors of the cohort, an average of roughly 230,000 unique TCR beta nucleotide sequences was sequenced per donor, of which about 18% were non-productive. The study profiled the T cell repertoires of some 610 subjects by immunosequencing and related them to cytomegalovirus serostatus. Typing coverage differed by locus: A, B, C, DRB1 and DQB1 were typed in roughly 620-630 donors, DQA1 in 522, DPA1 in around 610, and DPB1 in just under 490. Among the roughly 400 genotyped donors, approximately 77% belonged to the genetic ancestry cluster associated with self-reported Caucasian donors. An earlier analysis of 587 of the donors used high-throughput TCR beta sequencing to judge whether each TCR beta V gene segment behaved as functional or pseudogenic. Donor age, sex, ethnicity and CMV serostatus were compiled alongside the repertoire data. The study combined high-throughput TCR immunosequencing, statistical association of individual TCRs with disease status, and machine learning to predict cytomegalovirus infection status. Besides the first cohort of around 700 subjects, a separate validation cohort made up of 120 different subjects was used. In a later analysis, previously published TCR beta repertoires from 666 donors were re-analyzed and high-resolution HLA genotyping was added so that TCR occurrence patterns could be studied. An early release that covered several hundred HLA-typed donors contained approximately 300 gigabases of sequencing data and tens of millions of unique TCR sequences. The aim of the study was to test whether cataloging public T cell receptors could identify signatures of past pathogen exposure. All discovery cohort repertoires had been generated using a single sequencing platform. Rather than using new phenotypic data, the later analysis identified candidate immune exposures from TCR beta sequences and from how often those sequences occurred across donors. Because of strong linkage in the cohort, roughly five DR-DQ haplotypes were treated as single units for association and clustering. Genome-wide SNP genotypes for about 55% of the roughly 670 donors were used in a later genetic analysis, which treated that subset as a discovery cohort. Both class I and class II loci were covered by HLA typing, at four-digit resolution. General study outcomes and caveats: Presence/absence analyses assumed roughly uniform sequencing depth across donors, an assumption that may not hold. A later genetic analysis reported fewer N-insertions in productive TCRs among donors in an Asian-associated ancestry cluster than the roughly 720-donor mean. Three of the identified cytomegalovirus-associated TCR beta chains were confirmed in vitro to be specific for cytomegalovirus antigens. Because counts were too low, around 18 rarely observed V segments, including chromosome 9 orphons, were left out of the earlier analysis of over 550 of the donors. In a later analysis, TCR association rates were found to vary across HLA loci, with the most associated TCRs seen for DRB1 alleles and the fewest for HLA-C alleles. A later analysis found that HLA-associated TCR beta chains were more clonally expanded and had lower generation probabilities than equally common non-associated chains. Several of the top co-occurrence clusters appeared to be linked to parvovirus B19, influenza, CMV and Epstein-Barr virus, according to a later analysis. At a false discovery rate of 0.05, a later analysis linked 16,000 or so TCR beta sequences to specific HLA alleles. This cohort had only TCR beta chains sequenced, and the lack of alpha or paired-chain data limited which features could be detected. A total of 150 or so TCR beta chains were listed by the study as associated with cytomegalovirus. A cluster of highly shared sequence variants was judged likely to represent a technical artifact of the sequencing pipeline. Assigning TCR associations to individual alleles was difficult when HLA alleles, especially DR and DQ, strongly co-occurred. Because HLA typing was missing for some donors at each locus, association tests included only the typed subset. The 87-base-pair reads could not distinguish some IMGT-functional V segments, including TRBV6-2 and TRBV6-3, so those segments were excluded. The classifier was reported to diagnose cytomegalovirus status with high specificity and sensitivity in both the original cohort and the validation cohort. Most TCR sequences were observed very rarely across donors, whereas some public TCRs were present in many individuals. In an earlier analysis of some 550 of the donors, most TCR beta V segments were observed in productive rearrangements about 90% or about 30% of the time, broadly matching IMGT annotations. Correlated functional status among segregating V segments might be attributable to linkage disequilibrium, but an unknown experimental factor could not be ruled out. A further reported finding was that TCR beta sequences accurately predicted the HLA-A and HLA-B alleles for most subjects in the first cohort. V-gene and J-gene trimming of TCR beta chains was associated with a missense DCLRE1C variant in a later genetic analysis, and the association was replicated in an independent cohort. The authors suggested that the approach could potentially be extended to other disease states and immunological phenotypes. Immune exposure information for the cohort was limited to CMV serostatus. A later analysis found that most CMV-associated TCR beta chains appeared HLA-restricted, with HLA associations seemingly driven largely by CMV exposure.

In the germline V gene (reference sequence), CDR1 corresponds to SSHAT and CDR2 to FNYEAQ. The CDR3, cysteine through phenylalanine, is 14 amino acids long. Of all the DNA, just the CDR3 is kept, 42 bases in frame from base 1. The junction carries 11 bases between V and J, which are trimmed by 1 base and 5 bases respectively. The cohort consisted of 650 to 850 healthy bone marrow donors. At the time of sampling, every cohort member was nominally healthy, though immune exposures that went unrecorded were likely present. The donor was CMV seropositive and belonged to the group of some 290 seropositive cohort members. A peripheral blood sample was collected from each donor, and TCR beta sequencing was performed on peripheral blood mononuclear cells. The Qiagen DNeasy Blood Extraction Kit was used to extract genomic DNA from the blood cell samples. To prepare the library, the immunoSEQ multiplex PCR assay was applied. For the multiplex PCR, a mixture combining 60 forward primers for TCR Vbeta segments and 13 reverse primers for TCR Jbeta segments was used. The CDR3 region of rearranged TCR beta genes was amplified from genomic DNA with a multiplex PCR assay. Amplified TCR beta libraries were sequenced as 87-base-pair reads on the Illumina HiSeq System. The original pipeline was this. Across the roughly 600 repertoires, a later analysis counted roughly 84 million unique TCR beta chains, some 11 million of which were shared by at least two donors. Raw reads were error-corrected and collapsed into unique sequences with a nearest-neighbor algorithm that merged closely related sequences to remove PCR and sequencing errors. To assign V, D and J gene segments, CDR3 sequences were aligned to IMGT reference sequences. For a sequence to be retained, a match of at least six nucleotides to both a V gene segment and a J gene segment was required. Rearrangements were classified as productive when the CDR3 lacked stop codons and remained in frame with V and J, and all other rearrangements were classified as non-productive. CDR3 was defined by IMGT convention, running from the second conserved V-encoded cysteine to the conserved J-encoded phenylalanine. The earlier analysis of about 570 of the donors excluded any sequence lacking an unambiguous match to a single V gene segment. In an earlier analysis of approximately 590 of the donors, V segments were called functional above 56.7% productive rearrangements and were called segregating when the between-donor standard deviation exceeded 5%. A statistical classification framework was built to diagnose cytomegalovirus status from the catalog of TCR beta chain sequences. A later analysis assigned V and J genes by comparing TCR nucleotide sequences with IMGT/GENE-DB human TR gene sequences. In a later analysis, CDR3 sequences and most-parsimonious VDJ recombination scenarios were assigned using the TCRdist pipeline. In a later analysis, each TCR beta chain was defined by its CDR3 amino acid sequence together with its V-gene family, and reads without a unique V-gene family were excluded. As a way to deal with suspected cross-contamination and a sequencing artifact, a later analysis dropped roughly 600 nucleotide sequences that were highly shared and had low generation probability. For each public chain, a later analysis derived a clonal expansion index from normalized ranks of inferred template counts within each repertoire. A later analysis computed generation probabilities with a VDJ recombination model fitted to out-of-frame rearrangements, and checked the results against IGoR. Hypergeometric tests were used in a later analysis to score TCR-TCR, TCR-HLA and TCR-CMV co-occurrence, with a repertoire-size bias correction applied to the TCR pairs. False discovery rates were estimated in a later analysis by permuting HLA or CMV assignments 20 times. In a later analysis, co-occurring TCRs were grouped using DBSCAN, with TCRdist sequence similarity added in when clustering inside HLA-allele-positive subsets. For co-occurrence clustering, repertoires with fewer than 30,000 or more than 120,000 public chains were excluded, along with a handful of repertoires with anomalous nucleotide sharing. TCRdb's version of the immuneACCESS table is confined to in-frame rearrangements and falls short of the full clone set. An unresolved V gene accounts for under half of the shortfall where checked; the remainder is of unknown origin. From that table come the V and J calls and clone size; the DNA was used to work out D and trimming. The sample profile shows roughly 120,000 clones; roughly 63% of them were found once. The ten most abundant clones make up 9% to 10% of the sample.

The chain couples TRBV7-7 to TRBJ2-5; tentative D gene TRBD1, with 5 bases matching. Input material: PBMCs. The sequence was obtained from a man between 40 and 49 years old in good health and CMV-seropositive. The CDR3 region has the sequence CASSLGLGRETQYF. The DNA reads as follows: TGTGCCAGCAGCTTAGGACTGGGGCGGGAGACCCAGTACTTC.